This T cell receptor beta chain emerged from a study of naive and memory T cell subsets. Both TRBC1 and TRBC2 were covered by a beta constant-region primer of two equimolar oligonucleotides. TCRdb recomputed calls from the UMI-ligation and nested PCR reads with MiXCR, one row per CDR3 protein. The sample includes 37,000 or so distinct CDR3 sequences, 13% of them seen just once. The germline gives CDR1 MGHRA, CDR2 YSYEKL. This CDR3 comprises 12 residues. Between the trimmed V and J ends, which lost 0 bases and 9 bases, there was a span of 8 bases. A word on this clonotype: Its target is not known.

The study's findings and limits: Clonotypes here are unpaired alpha or beta chain sequences. Over 95% of naive TCR sequences appeared only once after error correction, unlike memory subsets. Gini index rose across naive, CM, EM and EMRA in CD4 and CD8.

The TCR originated in a human donor in good health. Sequenced sample: effector memory CD4+ T cells from blood. The subset denotes: effector memory, CD45RA- CD27-. The chain combines TRBV4-1 with TRBJ2-5, with D possibly matching TRBD1 (6 bases). The CDR3 here is CASSQEWGPQYF. The DNA for the CDR3 is TGCGCCAGCAGCCAAGAATGGGGGCCCCAGTACTTC.